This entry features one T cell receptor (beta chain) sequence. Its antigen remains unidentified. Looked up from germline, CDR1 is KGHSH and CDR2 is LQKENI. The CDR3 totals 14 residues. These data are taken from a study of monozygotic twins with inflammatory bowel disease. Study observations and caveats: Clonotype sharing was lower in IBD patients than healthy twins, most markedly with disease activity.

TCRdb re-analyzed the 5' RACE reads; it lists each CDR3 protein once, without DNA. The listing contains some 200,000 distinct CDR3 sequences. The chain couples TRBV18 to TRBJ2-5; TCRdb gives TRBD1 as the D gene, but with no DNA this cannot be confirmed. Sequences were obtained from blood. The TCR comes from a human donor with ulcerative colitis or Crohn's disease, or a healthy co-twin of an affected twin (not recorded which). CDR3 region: CASSHDSIQETQYF.